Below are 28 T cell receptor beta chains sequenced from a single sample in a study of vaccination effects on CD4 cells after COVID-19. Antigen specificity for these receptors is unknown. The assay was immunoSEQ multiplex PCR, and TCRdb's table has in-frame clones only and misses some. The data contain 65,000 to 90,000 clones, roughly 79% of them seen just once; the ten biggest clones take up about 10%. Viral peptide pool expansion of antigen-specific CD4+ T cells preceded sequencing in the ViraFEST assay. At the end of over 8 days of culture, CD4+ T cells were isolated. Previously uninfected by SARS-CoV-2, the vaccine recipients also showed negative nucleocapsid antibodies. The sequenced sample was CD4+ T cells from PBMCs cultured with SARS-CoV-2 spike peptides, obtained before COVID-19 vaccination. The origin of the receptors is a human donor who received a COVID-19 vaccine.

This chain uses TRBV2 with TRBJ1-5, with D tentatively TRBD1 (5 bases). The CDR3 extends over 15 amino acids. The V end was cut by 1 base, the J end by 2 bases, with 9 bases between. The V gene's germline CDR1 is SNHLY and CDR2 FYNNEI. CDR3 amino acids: CASSEVVRGNQPQHF. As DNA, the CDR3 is TGTGCCAGCAGTGAAGTAGTCAGGGGCAATCAGCCCCAGCATTTT.

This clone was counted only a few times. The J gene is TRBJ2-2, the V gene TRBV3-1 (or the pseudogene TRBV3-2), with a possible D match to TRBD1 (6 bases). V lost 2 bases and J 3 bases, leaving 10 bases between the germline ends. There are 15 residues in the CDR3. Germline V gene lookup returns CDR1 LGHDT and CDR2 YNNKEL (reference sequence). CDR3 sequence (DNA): TGTGCCAGCAGCCAAAAGGGACATCACACCGGGGAGCTGTTTTTT. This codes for CASSQKGHHTGELFF.

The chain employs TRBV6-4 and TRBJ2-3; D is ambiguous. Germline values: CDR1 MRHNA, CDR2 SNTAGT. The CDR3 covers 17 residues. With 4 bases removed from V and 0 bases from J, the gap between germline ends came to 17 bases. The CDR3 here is CASSVYNTGLSTDTQYF. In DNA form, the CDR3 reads TGTGCCAGCAGTGTATATAATACGGGTCTCAGCACAGATACGCAGTATTTT.

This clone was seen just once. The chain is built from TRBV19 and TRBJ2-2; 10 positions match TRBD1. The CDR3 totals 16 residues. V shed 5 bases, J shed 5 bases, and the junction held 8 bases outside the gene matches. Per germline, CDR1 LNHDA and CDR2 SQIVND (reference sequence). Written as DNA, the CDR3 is TGTGCCAGTAGTCCCCCCCGGGACAGGGGTACCGGGGAGCTGTTTTTT. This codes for CASSPPRDRGTGELFF. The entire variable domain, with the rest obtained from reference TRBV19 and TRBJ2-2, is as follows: DGGITQSPKYLFRKEGQNVTLSCEQNLNHDAMYWYRQDPGQGLRLIYYSQIVNDFQKGDIAEGYSVSREKKESFPLTVTSAQKNPTAFYLCASSPPRDRGTGELFFGEGSRLTVL.

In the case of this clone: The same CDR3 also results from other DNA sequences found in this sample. The DNA of the CDR3 is TGCGCCAGCAGCTCTGGGGGCCCTTCCTACAATGAGCAGTTCTTC. Protein sequence: CASSSGGPSYNEQFF. This chain joins TRBV5-1 and TRBJ2-1, with TRBD1 as a possible D gene (6 bases). Germline CDR1 and CDR2: SGHRS and YFSETQ. This CDR3 region has 15 residues. Trimming pared 3 bases from V and 1 base from J, leaving 11 bases between.

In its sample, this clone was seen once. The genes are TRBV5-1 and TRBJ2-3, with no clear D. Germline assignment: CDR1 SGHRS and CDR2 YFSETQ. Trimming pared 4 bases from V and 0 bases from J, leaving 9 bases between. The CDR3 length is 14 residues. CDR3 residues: CASSPLPSTDTQYF. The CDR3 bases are TGCGCCAGCAGCCCGCTACCAAGCACAGATACGCAGTATTTT.

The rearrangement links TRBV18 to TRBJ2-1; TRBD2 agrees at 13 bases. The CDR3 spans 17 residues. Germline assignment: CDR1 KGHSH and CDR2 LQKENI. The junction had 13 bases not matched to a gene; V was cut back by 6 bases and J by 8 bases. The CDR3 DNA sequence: TGTGCCAGCTCGGTCTCACCCACTAGCGGGGGGGCCCATGAGCAGTTCTTC. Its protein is CASSVSPTSGGAHEQFF.

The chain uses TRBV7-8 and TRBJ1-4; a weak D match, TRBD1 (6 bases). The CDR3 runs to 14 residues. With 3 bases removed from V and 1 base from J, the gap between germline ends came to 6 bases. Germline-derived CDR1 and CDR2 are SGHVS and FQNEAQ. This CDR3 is CASSLDRTNEKLFF. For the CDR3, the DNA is TGTGCCAGCAGCTTGGACAGAACTAATGAAAAACTGTTTTTT.

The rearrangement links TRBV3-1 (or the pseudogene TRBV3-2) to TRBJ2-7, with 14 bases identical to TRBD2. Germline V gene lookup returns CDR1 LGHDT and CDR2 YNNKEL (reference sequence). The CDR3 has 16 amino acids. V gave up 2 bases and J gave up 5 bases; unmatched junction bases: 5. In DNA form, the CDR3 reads TGTGCCAGCAGCCAATGGAGACTAGCGGGGGGGAACGAGCAGTACGTC. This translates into CASSQWRLAGGNEQYV.

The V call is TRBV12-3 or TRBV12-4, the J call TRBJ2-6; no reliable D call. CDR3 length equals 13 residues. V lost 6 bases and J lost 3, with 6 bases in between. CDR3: CASSLNGANVLTF. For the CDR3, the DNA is TGTGCCAGCAGCCTAAATGGGGCCAACGTCCTGACTTTC.

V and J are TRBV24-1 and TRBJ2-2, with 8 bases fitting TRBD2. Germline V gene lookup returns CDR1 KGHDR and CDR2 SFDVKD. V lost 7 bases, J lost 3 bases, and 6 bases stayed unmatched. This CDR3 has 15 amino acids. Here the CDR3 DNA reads TGTGCCACCAGGACGGGGGGGTTGGACACCGGGGAGCTGTTTTTT. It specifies CATRTGGLDTGELFF.

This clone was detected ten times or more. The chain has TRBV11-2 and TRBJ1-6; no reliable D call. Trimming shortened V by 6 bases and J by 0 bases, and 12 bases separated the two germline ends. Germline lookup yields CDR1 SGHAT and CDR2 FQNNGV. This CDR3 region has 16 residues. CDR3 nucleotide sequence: TGTGCCAGCAGTCCCCGGGCTGGCTCCTATAATTCACCCCTCCACTTT. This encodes CASSPRAGSYNSPLHF.

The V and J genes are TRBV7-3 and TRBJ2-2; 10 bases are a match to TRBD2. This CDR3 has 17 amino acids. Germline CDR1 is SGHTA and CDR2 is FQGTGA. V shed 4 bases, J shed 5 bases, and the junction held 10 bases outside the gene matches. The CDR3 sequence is CASSSSGSGGRTGELFF. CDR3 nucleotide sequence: TGTGCCAGCAGCTCTAGCGGGAGCGGGGGAAGGACCGGGGAGCTGTTTTTT.

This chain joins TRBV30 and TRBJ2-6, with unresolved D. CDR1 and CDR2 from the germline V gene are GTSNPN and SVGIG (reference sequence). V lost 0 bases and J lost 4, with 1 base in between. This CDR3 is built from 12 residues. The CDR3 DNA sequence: TGTGCCTGGAGTGTAGGGGCCAACGTCCTGACTTTC. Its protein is CAWSVGANVLTF.

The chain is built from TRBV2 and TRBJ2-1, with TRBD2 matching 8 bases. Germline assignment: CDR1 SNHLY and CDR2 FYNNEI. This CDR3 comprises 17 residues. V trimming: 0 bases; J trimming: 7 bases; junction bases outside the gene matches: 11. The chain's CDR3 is CASSEAVSGGARNEQFF. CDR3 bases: TGTGCCAGCAGTGAAGCCGTTTCCGGGGGGGCGCGGAATGAGCAGTTCTTC.

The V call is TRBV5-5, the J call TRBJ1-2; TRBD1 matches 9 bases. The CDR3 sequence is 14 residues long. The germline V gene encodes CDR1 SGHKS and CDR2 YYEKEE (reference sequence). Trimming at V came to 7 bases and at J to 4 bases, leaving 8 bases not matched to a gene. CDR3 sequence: CASQNTGGGYGYTF. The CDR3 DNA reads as TGTGCCAGCCAAAATACAGGGGGCGGCTATGGCTACACCTTC. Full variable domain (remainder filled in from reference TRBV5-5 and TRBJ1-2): DAGVTQSPTHLIKTRGQQVTLRCSPISGHKSVSWYQQVLGQGPQFIFQYYEKEERGRGNFPDRFSARQFPNYSSELNVNALLLGDSALYLCASQNTGGGYGYTFGSGTRLTVV.

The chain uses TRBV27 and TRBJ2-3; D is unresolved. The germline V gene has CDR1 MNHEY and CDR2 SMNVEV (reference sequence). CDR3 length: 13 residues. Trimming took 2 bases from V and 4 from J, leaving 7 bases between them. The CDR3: CASSLQVADTQYF. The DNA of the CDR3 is TGTGCCAGCAGTTTACAGGTCGCAGATACGCAGTATTTT.

CDR3 bases: TGTGCCAGCACCAGGGGCGCAAACACCGGGGAGCTGTTTTTT. Encoded protein: CASTRGANTGELFF. The chain recombines TRBV25-1 with TRBJ2-2; weak D call: TRBD1 (6 bases). Germline values: CDR1 MGHDK, CDR2 SYGVNS. This CDR3 is built from 14 residues. Trimming shortened V by 7 bases and J by 2 bases, and 11 bases separated the two germline ends.

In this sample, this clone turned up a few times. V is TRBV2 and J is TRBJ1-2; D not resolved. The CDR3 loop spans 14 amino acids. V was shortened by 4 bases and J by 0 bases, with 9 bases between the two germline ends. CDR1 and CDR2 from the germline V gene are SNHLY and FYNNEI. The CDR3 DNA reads TGTGCCAGCAGTGCGACACGTCCTAACTATGGCTACACCTTC. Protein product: CASSATRPNYGYTF.

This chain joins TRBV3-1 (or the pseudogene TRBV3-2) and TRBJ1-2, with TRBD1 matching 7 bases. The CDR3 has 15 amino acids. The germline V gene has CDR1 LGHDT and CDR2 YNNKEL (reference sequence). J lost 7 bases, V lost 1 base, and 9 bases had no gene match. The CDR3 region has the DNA TGTGCCAGCAGCCAAGGGGTTAGGGGGCCGTTTGGCTACACCTTC. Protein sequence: CASSQGVRGPFGYTF.

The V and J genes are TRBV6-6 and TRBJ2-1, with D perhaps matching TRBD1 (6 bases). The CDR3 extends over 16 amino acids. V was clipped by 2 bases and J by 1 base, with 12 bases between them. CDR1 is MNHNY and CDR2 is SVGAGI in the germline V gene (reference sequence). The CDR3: CASSYDRIGSYNEQFF. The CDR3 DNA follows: TGTGCCAGCAGTTACGACAGGATCGGATCCTACAATGAGCAGTTCTTC.

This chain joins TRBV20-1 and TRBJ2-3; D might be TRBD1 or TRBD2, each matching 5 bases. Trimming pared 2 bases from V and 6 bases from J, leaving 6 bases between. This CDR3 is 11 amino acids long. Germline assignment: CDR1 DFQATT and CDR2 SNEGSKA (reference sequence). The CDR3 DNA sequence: TGCAGTGCTAGATGGGGGGATACGCAGTATTTT. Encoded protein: CSARWGDTQYF.

The CDR3 here is CASSQGPGALNYGYTF. The CDR3 DNA reads TGTGCCAGCAGCCAAGGCCCAGGGGCCTTAAACTATGGCTACACCTTC. The chain has TRBV6-6 and TRBJ1-2; D may be TRBD1 (6 bases). Trimming removed 6 bases at V and 2 bases at J, with 19 bases between. The germline V gene has CDR1 MNHNY and CDR2 SVGAGI (reference sequence). This CDR3 contains 16 residues.

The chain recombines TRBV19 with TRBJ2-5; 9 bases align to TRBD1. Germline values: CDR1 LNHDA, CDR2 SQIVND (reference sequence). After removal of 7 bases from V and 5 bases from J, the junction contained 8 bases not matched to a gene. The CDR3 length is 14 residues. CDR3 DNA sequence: TGTGCCAGTAACAACAGGGGGCGCTTGGAGACCCAGTACTTC. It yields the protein CASNNRGRLETQYF.

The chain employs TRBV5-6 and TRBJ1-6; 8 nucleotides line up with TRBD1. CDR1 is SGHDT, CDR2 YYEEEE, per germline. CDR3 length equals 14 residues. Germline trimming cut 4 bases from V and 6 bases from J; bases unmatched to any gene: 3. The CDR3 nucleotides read TGTGCCAGCAGCGGGGACAGGTCTAATTCACCCCTCCACTTT. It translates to CASSGDRSNSPLHF.

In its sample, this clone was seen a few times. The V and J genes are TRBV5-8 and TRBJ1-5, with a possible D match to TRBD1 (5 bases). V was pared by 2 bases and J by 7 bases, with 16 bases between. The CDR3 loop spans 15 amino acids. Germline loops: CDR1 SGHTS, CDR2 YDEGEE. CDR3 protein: CASSFGTASRQPQHF. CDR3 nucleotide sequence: TGTGCCAGCAGCTTCGGGACGGCAAGCAGGCAGCCCCAGCATTTT.

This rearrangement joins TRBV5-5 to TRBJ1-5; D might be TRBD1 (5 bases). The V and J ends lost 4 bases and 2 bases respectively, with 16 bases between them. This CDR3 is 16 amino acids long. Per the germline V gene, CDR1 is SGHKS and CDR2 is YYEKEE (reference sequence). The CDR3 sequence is CASSPLGGVGNQPQHF. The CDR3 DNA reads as TGTGCCAGCAGCCCCCTCGGGGGAGTCGGCAATCAGCCCCAGCATTTT.

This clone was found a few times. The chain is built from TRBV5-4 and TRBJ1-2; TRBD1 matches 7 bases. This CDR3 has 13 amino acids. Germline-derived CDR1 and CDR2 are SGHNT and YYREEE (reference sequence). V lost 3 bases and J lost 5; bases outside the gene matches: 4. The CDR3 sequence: CASSYRDSYGYTF. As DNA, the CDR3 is TGTGCCAGCAGCTACCGGGACAGTTATGGCTACACCTTC.